In this sample, the clone carrying this T cell receptor beta chain turned up a few times. Its antigen is not identified. The germline V gene has CDR1 MNHEY and CDR2 SMNVEV (reference sequence). The CDR3 is 15 amino acids. Trimming shortened V by 2 bases and J by 0 bases, and 11 bases separated the two germline ends. The data were obtained in a study of T cells in Graves' hyperthyroidism and ophthalmopathy. Study observations and caveats: Most clonotypes expanded in the thyroid (above 0.001) were also present in blood. Ophthalmopathy was predicted by the model a median of approximately 6.6 months ahead of onset.

PBMCs were obtained from 10 ml fresh peripheral blood. Amplified regions were TCR beta CDR3 sequences from RNA transcripts. The HTBI primer set drove a first-round RT-PCR of the TCR CDR3. TCRdb ran MiXCR on the multiplex PCR reads and lists one entry per CDR3 protein. The sample yields some 200,000 distinct CDR3 sequences, about a sixth seen once. The sequenced sample was blood. The clonotype originates from a woman between 45 and 65 years old with Graves' hyperthyroidism. The chain has TRBV27 and TRBJ2-7; tentative D call: TRBD2 (5 bases). The CDR3 sequence is CASSLEGRFSYEQYF. In DNA, the CDR3 is TGTGCCAGCAGTTTAGAGGGTCGATTCTCCTACGAGCAGTACTTC.